Sequencing of this T cell receptor beta chain was carried out in a study of cytomegalovirus exposure and HLA in healthy donors. Germline V lookup: CDR1 SGHAT, CDR2 FQNNGV. V was trimmed by 5 bases and J by 6 bases, leaving 8 bases between them. The CDR3 totals 11 residues. PCR was performed using 60 Vbeta and 13 Jbeta primers. Generated by immunoSEQ multiplex PCR, the TCRdb table keeps only in-frame clones and is missing some. The data show 150,000 to 250,000 clones, roughly four fifths seen once. What was sequenced was PBMCs. The TCR sequence derives from a man aged 25-40 years in good health and CMV-seronegative. The chain links TRBV11-2 to TRBJ2-7, with D unresolved. CDR3 amino acids: CASSPKSEQYF. The DNA for the CDR3 is TGTGCCAGCAGCCCTAAGTCCGAGCAGTACTTC.